This TCR beta chain was identified in a study of cytomegalovirus exposure and HLA in healthy donors. To note about this clone: Its antigen is unknown.

Though nominally healthy at sampling, donors likely had unrecorded immune exposures. Overall study findings and caveats: Reportedly, a later analysis found an Asian-associated ancestry cluster had fewer N-insertions than the approximately 700-donor mean. Several of the most significant clusters appeared linked to common viral pathogens, based on a later analysis. Sequencing artifact likely explains a cluster of highly shared sequence variants.

The PCR had 60 Vbeta and 13 Jbeta primers. The assay was immunoSEQ multiplex PCR, and TCRdb's table has in-frame clones only and misses some. Of 150,000 to 200,000 clones detected, roughly 80% appear once; the ten largest clones hold about 0.77%. The CDR3 contains 15 residues. The germline gives CDR1 LGHNA, CDR2 YNFKEQ. The clonotype was recovered from a woman aged 18 to 35 in good health and CMV-seronegative. The source material was PBMCs. The J gene is TRBJ2-5, the V gene TRBV4-2; 9 bases map to TRBD2. The end of the DNA fits TRBJ2-7 better, so the J call may be wrong. The CDR3 DNA is TGTGCCAGCAGCCCACAAGGCGGGAGGGCCTACGAGCAGTACTTC. Translated, it gives CASSPQGGRAYEQYF.